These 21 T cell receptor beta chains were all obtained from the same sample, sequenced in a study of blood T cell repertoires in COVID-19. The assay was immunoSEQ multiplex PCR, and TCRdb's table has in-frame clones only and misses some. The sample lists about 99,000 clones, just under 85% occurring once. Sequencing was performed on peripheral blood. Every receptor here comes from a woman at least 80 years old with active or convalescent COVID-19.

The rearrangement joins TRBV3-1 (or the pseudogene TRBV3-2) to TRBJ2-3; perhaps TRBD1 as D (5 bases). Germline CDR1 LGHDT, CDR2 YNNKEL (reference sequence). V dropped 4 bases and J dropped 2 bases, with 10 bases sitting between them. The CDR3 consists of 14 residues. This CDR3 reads CASSPWGATDTQYF. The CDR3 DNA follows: TGTGCCAGCAGCCCTTGGGGCGCCACAGATACGCAGTATTTT.

The CDR3 sequence is CASGQAGAENEKLFF. CDR3 bases: TGTGCCAGCGGCCAGGCAGGGGCGGAGAATGAAAAACTGTTTTTT. This chain joins TRBV28 and TRBJ1-4; D is perhaps TRBD1 (6 bases). Trimming stripped 8 bases from V and 5 bases from J, with 18 bases between. The length of the CDR3 is 15 residues. The germline CDR1 and CDR2 sequences are MDHEN and SYDVKM.

The CDR3 sequence is CASSLAGSGRALYNEQFF. The CDR3 bases are TGTGCCAGCAGCTTAGCGGGAAGCGGGAGGGCCCTCTACAATGAGCAGTTCTTC. The rearrangement joins TRBV7-6 to TRBJ2-1; 10 positions agree with TRBD2. The CDR3 sequence is 18 residues long. After removal of 0 bases from V and 3 bases from J, the junction contained 8 bases not matched to a gene. Germline V gives CDR1 SGHVS, CDR2 FNYEAQ.

The CDR3, as DNA: TGTGCCAGCACCCCCGGAGGCAGGGGGCTTGTTGGGGAGCTGTTTTTT. Translated: CASTPGGRGLVGELFF. The rearrangement uses TRBV3-1 (or the pseudogene TRBV3-2) and TRBJ2-2; 8 nucleotides match TRBD1. The CDR3 consists of 16 residues. V dropped 7 bases and J dropped 8; count of bases not matched to a gene: 15. Germline CDR1 reads LGHDT; CDR2 reads YNNKEL (reference sequence).

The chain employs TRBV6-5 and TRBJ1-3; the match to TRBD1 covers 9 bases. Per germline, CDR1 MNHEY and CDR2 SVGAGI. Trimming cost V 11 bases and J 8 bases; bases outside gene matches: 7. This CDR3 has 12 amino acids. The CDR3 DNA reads TGTGCCGGTGGGACAGGGTTCCACACCATATATTTT. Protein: CAGGTGFHTIYF.

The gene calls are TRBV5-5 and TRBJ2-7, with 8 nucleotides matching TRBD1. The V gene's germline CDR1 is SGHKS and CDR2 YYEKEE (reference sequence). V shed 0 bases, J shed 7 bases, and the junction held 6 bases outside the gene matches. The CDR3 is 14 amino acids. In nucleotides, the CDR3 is TGTGCCAGCAGCTTGGGACAGGGGTTTTGGGAGCAGTACTTC. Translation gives CASSLGQGFWEQYF.

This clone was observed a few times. The CDR3 sequence: CASNQGDLGYTF. CDR3 DNA: TGTGCCAGCAACCAGGGGGACCTAGGCTACACCTTC. V is TRBV28 and J is TRBJ1-2; 7 bases align to TRBD1. V lost 7 bases and J lost 8; bases outside the gene matches: 7. CDR1 is MDHEN and CDR2 is SYDVKM in the germline V gene. The length of the CDR3 is 12 residues.

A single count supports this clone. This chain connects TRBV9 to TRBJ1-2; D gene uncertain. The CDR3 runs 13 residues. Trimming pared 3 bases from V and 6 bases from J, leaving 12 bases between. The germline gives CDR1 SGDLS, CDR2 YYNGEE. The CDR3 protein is CASSGWAVHGYTF. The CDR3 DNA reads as TGTGCCAGCAGCGGCTGGGCAGTCCATGGCTACACCTTC.

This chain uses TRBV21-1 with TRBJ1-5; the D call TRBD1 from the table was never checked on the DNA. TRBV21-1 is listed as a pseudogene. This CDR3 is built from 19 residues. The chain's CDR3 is CASSKSRFLGRLSNQPQHF. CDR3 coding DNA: TGTGCCAGCAGCAAGAGTAGGTTCTTGGGCAGGTTGAGCAATCAGCCCCAGCATTTT.

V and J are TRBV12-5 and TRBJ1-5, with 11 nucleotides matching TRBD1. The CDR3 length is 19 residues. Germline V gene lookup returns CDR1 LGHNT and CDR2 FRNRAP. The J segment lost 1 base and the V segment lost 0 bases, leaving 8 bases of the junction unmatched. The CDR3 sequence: CASGLVGTGGKVSNQPQHF. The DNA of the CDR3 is TGTGCTAGTGGTTTGGTCGGGACAGGGGGTAAAGTAAGCAATCAGCCCCAGCATTTT. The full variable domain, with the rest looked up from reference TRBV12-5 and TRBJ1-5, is DARVTQTPRHKVTEMGQEVTMRCQPILGHNTVFWYRQTMMQGLELLAYFRNRAPLDDSGMPKDRFSAEMPDATLATLKIQPSEPRDSAVYFCASGLVGTGGKVSNQPQHFGDGTRLSIL.

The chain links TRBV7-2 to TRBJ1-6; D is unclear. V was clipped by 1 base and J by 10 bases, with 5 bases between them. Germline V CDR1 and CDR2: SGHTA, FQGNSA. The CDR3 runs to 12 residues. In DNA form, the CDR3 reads TGTGCCAGCAGCTTAGACCGGTCACCCCTCCACTTT. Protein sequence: CASSLDRSPLHF.

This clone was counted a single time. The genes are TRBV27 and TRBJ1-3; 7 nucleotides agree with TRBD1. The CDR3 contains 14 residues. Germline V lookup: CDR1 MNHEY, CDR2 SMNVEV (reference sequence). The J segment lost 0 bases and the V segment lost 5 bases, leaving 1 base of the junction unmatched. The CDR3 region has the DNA TGTGCCAGCAGTCGGACAGGCTCTGGAAACACCATATATTTT. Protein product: CASSRTGSGNTIYF.

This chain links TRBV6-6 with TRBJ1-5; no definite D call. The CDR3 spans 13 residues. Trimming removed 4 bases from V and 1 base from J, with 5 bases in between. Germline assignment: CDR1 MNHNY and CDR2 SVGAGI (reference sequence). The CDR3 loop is CASSSGSNQPQHF. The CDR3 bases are TGTGCCAGCAGTTCGGGGAGCAATCAGCCCCAGCATTTT.

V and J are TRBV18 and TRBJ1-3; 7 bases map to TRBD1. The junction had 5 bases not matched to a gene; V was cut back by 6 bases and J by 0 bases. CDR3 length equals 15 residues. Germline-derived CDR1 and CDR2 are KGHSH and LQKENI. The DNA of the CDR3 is TGTGCCAGCTCCCCGGGACAGATCTCTGGAAACACCATATATTTT. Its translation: CASSPGQISGNTIYF.

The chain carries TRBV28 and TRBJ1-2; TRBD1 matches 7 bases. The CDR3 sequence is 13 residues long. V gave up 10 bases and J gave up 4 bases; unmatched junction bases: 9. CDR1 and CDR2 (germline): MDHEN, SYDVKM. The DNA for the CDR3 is TGTGCCACCGACAGGGTTAGTCGCTATGGCTACACCTTC. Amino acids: CATDRVSRYGYTF.

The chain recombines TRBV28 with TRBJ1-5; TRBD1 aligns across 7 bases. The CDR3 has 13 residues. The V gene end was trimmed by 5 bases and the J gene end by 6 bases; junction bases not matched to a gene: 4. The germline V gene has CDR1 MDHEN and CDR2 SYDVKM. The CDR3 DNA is TGTGCCAGCAGTAGAGACAGGGTTCAGCCCCAGCATTTT. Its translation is CASSRDRVQPQHF.

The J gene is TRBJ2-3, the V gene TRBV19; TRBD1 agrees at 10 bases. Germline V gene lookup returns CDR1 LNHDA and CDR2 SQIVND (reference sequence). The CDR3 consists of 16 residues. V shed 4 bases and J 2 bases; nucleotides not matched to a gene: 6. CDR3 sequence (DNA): TGTGCCAGTAGTAACCGGGACAGGGGTTACACAGATACGCAGTATTTT. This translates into CASSNRDRGYTDTQYF.

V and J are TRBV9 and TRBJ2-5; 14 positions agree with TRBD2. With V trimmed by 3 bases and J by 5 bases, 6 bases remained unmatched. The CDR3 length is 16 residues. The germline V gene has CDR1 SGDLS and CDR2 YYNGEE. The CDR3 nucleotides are TGTGCCAGCAGCGCAAGACTAGCGGGGGGGCGGGAGACCCAGTACTTC. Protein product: CASSARLAGGRETQYF.

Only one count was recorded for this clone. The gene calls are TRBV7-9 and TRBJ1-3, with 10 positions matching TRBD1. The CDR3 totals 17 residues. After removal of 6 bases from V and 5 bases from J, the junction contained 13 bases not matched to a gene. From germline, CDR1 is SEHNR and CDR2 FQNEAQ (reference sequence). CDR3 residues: CASSQPLGQGIRNTIYF. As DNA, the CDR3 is TGTGCCAGCAGTCAGCCCCTGGGACAGGGGATTAGAAACACCATATATTTT.

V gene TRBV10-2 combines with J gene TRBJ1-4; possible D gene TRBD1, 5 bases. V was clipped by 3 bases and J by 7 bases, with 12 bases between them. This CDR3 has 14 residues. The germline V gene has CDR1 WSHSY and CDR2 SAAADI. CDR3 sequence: CASSEGAVTEKLFF. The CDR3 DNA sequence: TGCGCCAGCAGTGAAGGGGCCGTCACTGAAAAACTGTTTTTT.

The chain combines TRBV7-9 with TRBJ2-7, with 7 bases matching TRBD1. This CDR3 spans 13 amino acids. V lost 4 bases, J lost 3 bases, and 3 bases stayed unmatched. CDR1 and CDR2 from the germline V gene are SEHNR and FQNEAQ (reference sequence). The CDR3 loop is CASSSRDSYEQYF. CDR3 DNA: TGTGCCAGCAGCTCAAGGGACAGCTACGAGCAGTACTTC.